This T cell receptor beta chain was identified in a study of regulatory T cells in long-lasting Graves disease. iRepertoire HTBI primers and Arm-PCR of CDR3 regions built TCR beta libraries. One entry per CDR3 protein, called by TCRdb with MiXCR from the multiplex PCR reads. Of some 330,000 distinct CDR3 sequences listed, 12% are singletons. In this sample, this clonotype turned up a few times. This may arise from a read error, as a much more abundant clone is one base away. Because the CDR3 is missing its conserved closing phenylalanine or tryptophan, this is likely a read error. Time point meaning: newly diagnosed GD, antithyroid drugs for less than 3 months. Generation of the TCR library employed RNA extracted from PBMCs. All patients originated from an endocrinology department located in Xi'an, China. The data also belong to a second study, concerning T cells in Graves' hyperthyroidism and ophthalmopathy. From that report: The TCR CDR3 was amplified in a first-round RT-PCR using the HTBI primer set.

The sequencing used peripheral blood mononuclear cells (PBMCs), collected at new diagnosis, from a patient treated with antithyroid drugs. This TCR was sampled from a woman aged 18 to 35 with Graves disease.

The CDR3 here is CASSLAGTGWNGYTL. CDR3 nucleotide sequence: TGTGCCAGCAGCTTGGCCGGGACAGGGTGGAATGGCTACACCCTC. The J gene is TRBJ1-2, the V gene TRBV5-5; TRBD1 matches 9 bases. CDR1 is SGHKS, CDR2 YYEKEE, per germline (reference sequence). J was trimmed by 6 bases and V by 0 bases; bases with no gene match: 6. This CDR3 has 15 residues.